This entry describes one TCR beta chain. Trimming took off 10 bases at V and 5 bases at J, with 17 bases between the two ends. This CDR3 is built from 14 residues. Germline lookup yields CDR1 MNHNY and CDR2 SVGAGI (reference sequence). Assay used: immunoSEQ multiplex PCR; TCRdb lists only in-frame clones, some missing. This repertoire shows 150,000 or so clones, 70% to 90% found once; its top ten account for around 3.1%. The sample originates from a study of cytotoxic CD8 clonotypes in ibrutinib-treated CLL. At the level of the study: Of the patients, about a dozen were relapsed/refractory, about 15 treatment-naive and 17 to 18 IGHV unmutated.

The input for sequencing was PBMCs, taken at disease progression, from a patient treated with ibrutinib. The receptor comes from a human donor with chronic lymphocytic leukemia. The chain uses TRBV6-6 and TRBJ2-2; a possible D gene is TRBD2 (6 bases). The CDR3: CATTRNGRTGELFF. Written as DNA, the CDR3 is TGTGCCACCACCCGGAACGGGAGAACCGGGGAGCTGTTTTTT.